This TCR beta chain appears in the sequencing data of a study of read filtering for tumor transcriptome and immune sequencing. Study-level information: Mean patient age was roughly 66 years, range roughly 40 to 80; 17 male, around 14 female. IR-seq gave about 3.5 to 10.27 million TCR reads per sample; RNA-seq gave 85 to 1273.

Molecular barcoded adaptors covering alpha/delta and beta/gamma chains were used on about 390 ng RNA. TCRdb used MiXCR to reprocess the reads, holding one entry per CDR3 protein. The profile shows around 60,000 distinct CDR3 sequences, roughly 19% of them singletons. Germline assignment: CDR1 MRHNA and CDR2 SNTAGT. CDR3 size: 13 residues. V lost 5 bases and J lost 4, with 9 bases in between. This clonotype was seen a few times. The sequence was obtained from a donor aged 40 or older with multiple myeloma. The V and J genes are TRBV6-4 and TRBJ2-1; D not resolved. The sequencing sample was made of a population of CD138-negative cells sorted from bone marrow. The DNA for the CDR3 is TGTGCCAGCAGTTACCGGCCGTACAATGAGCAGTTCTTC. Amino acid sequence: CASSYRPYNEQFF.